Included here is one T cell receptor (beta chain) sequence, with context. Data came from immunoSEQ multiplex PCR; TCRdb stores just in-frame clones and leaves some out. This table has 150,000 to 200,000 clones, over 80% appearing once. The junction had 5 bases not matched to a gene; V was cut back by 2 bases and J by 7 bases. CDR1 and CDR2 from the germline V gene are MNHEY and SMNVEV (reference sequence). CDR3 length: 14 amino acids. This specimen belongs to a study of blood T cell repertoires in COVID-19. The sample was peripheral blood. The origin of this receptor is a woman older than 75 with active or convalescent COVID-19. The chain has TRBV27 and TRBJ2-1; 7 positions match TRBD1. DNA of the CDR3: TGTGCCAGCAGTTTAGTCGCGACAGGGAATGAGCAGTTCTTC. Residues: CASSLVATGNEQFF.